This is a list of T cell receptor beta chains from one sample in a study of T cell responses to AZD1222 COVID-19 vaccine. The assay was immunoSEQ multiplex PCR, and TCRdb's table has in-frame clones only and misses some. The data show some 47,000 clones, approximately 83% seen once. The specimen was peripheral blood, collected on day 0 of AZD1222 vaccination. Source of these receptors: an adult in good health. Each CDR3 is given with its conserved first and last residue. Each record gives: V gene, CDR3 protein.

v_call: TRBV10-3
cdr3_aa: CAISESTTYYGYTF

v_call: TRBV12-5
cdr3_aa: CASGTDRVIGELFF

v_call: TRBV18
cdr3_aa: CASSHKDTYNTEAFF

v_call: TRBV28
cdr3_aa: CASSSPVGEQYF

v_call: TRBV28
cdr3_aa: CASSGLAGGFASYNEQFF

v_call: TRBV28
cdr3_aa: CASSVDLSGNTIYF

v_call: TRBV10-1
cdr3_aa: CASSAGRTTDTQYF

v_call: TRBV7-2
cdr3_aa: CASSETGTNSYEQYF

v_call: TRBV14
cdr3_aa: CASSQVGGSSGNTIYF

v_call: TRBV20-1
cdr3_aa: CSASPPTAEFGNTIYF

v_call: TRBV6-5
cdr3_aa: CASSLNRGRQPQHF

v_call: TRBV3-1/TRBV3-2
cdr3_aa: CASSHPRDRPLPSISASSYNEQFF